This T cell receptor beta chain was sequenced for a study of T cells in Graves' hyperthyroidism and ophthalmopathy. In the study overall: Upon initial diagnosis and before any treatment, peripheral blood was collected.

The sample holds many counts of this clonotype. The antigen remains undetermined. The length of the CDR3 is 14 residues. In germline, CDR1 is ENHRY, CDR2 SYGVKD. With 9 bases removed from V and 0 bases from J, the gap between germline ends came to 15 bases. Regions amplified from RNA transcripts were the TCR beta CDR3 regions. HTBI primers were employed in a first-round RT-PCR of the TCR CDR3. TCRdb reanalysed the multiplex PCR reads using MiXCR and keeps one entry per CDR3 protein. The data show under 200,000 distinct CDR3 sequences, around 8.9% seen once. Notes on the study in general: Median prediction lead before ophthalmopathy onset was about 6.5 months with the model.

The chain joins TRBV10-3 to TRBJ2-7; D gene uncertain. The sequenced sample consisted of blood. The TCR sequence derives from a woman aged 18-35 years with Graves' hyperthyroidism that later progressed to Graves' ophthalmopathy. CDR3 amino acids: CAMAPIQSSYEQYF. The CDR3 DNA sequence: TGTGCCATGGCCCCGATCCAGAGCTCCTACGAGCAGTACTTC.